What follows are 18 T cell receptor beta chains derived from one specimen sequenced in a study of blood T cell repertoires in COVID-19. The method was immunoSEQ multiplex PCR; TCRdb's version includes in-frame clones alone and lacks a portion of them. The sample lists around 300,000 clones, 83% occurring once. The specimen was peripheral blood. All receptors derive from a woman in her 50s who had recovered from COVID-19.

The rearrangement joins TRBV6-5 to TRBJ2-3; TRBD1 agrees at 10 bases. The V and J ends lost 0 bases and 4 bases, in that order; junction bases with no gene match: 1. The length of the CDR3 is 15 residues. Germline V CDR1 and CDR2: MNHEY, SVGAGI. CDR3 amino acids: CASSYSGQGSDTQYF. DNA of the CDR3: TGTGCCAGCAGTTACTCGGGACAGGGGTCAGATACGCAGTATTTT.

The chain joins TRBV11-2 to TRBJ1-1, with 7 bases fitting TRBD1. The V gene end was trimmed by 3 bases and the J gene end by 1 base; junction bases not matched to a gene: 8. Germline V gives CDR1 SGHAT, CDR2 FQNNGV. CDR3 length equals 16 residues. CDR3 nucleotide sequence: TGTGCCAGCAGCTTCACGAAGCCAGGGGGGAACACTGAAGCTTTCTTT. Its protein product is CASSFTKPGGNTEAFF.

J is TRBJ2-3 and V is TRBV25-1; TRBD2 is a possible D gene (7 bases). The V gene's germline CDR1 is MGHDK and CDR2 SYGVNS. The CDR3 sequence is 14 residues long. V lost 9 bases to trimming and J lost 4 bases, with 17 bases between them. CDR3 nucleotide sequence: TGTGCCAGTTCCCTCGGGGAGGGGGCAGATACGCAGTATTTT. As protein: CASSLGEGADTQYF. Full variable domain (outside the CDR3, taken from reference TRBV25-1 and TRBJ2-3): EADIYQTPRYLVIGTGKKITLECSQTMGHDKMYWYQQDPGMELHLIHYSYGVNSTEKGDLSSESTVSRIRTEHFPLTLESARPSHTSQYLCASSLGEGADTQYFGPGTRLTVL.

This clone was recorded once. The V call is TRBV6-6, the J call TRBJ1-1, with 7 positions matching TRBD1. The V segment lost 2 bases and the J segment 1 base; nucleotides outside the gene matches: 4. The CDR3 extends over 15 amino acids. CDR1 is MNHNY, CDR2 SVGAGI, per germline (reference sequence). The CDR3 DNA sequence: TGTGCCAGCAGTTACCGTCAGGGGGGGAACACTGAAGCTTTCTTT. Translating gives CASSYRQGGNTEAFF.

This clone was seen a few times. V usage is TRBV5-1 and J usage is TRBJ2-1; D may be TRBD2 (5 bases). CDR3 length: 16 amino acids. CDR1 is SGHRS and CDR2 is YFSETQ in the germline V gene. Between the trimmed V and J ends, which lost 5 bases and 5 bases, there was a span of 20 bases. In nucleotides, the CDR3 is TGCGCCAGCAGTTCGGGCTGGAGGCAGACAAACAATGAGCAGTTCTTC. This encodes CASSSGWRQTNNEQFF.

V and J are TRBV7-8 and TRBJ2-1; 11 nucleotides agree with TRBD1. The J segment lost 7 bases and the V segment lost 5 bases, leaving 4 bases of the junction unmatched. CDR3 length: 14 residues. From germline, CDR1 is SGHVS and CDR2 FQNEAQ. This chain's CDR3 is CASSRGDRGNEQFF. The CDR3 coding sequence is TGTGCCAGCAGCAGAGGGGACAGGGGGAATGAGCAGTTCTTC.

The V gene is TRBV7-2, the J gene TRBJ2-1; no firm D call. Between the trimmed V and J ends, which lost 0 bases and 5 bases, there was a span of 5 bases. The CDR3 has 13 residues. Germline-derived CDR1 and CDR2 are SGHTA and FQGNSA. The CDR3 bases are TGTGCCAGCAGCTTAGCCCTCGACAATGAGCAGTTCTTC. This translates into CASSLALDNEQFF.

The genes are TRBV27 and TRBJ1-4; no reliable D call. V lost 0 bases and J 8 bases, leaving 13 bases between the germline ends. Germline CDR1 reads MNHEY; CDR2 reads SMNVEV (reference sequence). The CDR3 loop spans 15 amino acids. Here the CDR3 DNA reads TGTGCCAGCAGTTTATCACGGCCAGTGGGCGAAAAACTGTTTTTT. Encoded protein: CASSLSRPVGEKLFF.

The V gene is TRBV27, the J gene TRBJ2-7; D perhaps matches TRBD1 (6 bases). Germline values: CDR1 MNHEY, CDR2 SMNVEV (reference sequence). V lost 3 bases to trimming and J lost 2 bases, with 14 bases between them. The CDR3 has 15 amino acids. CDR3 nucleotide sequence: TGTGCCAGCAGTTTCGGAATGGGACACGCCTACGAGCAGTACTTC. It encodes CASSFGMGHAYEQYF.

The chain recombines TRBV19 with TRBJ2-4, with D possibly TRBD2 on 6 matching bases. Per germline, CDR1 LNHDA and CDR2 SQIVND (reference sequence). Trimming took 8 bases from V and 3 from J, leaving 11 bases between them. CDR3 length: 13 residues. This chain's CDR3 is CASWEDGKNIQYF. The CDR3 DNA follows: TGTGCCAGTTGGGAGGACGGCAAAAACATTCAGTACTTC.

This sequence joins TRBV24-1 and TRBJ2-3, with 11 bases fitting TRBD2. V lost 4 bases, J lost 4 bases, and 6 bases stayed unmatched. CDR1 and CDR2 (germline): KGHDR, SFDVKD. CDR3 size: 16 residues. The DNA of the CDR3 is TGTGCCACCAGTGAAGTGACTAGCGGGAATCCAGATACGCAGTATTTT. Encoded protein: CATSEVTSGNPDTQYF.

The chain carries TRBV27 and TRBJ2-1, with 16 positions matching TRBD2. V lost 5 bases to trimming and J lost 14 bases; unmatched junction nucleotides: 12. Germline-derived CDR1 and CDR2 are MNHEY and SMNVEV (reference sequence). This CDR3 has 16 amino acids. In DNA form, the CDR3 reads TGTGCCAGCAGTCGTGCCGGGACTAGCGGGAGGGGGGATAAGTTCTTC. It translates to CASSRAGTSGRGDKFF.

The chain employs TRBV19 and TRBJ2-3; 9 bases are shared with TRBD2. This CDR3 region has 15 residues. Germline CDR1 is LNHDA and CDR2 is SQIVND (reference sequence). With V trimmed by 6 bases and J by 4 bases, 8 bases remained unmatched. CDR3 nucleotides: TGTGCCAGTAGGCGGGAGGGCCGGGGGTCAGATACGCAGTATTTT. Protein product: CASRREGRGSDTQYF.

The chain is built from TRBV5-6 and TRBJ1-1, with D perhaps matching TRBD1 (6 bases). CDR3 length: 13 amino acids. V dropped 4 bases and J dropped 7 bases, with 14 bases sitting between them. Germline CDR1 SGHDT, CDR2 YYEEEE. Here the CDR3 DNA reads TGTGCCAGCAGCCCACAGGGTGGCGTTGAAGCTTTCTTT. Residues: CASSPQGGVEAFF. Variable domain in full (rest from reference TRBV5-6 and TRBJ1-1): DAGVTQSPTHLIKTRGQQVTLRCSPKSGHDTVSWYQQALGQGPQFIFQYYEEEERQRGNFPDRFSGHQFPNYSSELNVNALLLGDSALYLCASSPQGGVEAFFGQGTRLTVV.

The chain has TRBV3-1 (or the pseudogene TRBV3-2) and TRBJ2-1; D remains ambiguous. Germline CDR1 LGHDT, CDR2 YNNKEL (reference sequence). V was shortened by 4 bases and J by 7 bases, with 8 bases between the two germline ends. The CDR3 is 12 residues long. CDR3 DNA: TGTGCCAGCAGCCTAGCCCCAAATGAGCAGTTCTTC. This codes for CASSLAPNEQFF.

V is TRBV5-1 and J is TRBJ2-1; no reliable D call. The V gene's germline CDR1 is SGHRS and CDR2 YFSETQ. V lost 4 bases and J lost 7, with 18 bases in between. The CDR3 length is 15 residues. The CDR3 sequence: CASSLQLITGNEQFF. The CDR3, as DNA: TGCGCCAGCAGCCTTCAACTGATAACCGGGAATGAGCAGTTCTTC.

The chain is built from TRBV18 and TRBJ1-1, with TRBD1 identical over 8 bases. There are 16 residues in the CDR3. J lost 1 base, V lost 4 bases, and 8 bases had no gene match. Germline V gene lookup returns CDR1 KGHSH and CDR2 LQKENI. The CDR3 DNA reads TGTGCCAGCTCACAGTGGACAGGGACTGCGAACACTGAAGCTTTCTTT. Its protein is CASSQWTGTANTEAFF.

CDR3 DNA: TGCGCCAGCAGCCCTGGAGAGTTAGAGACCCAGTACTTC. Translating gives CASSPGELETQYF. This chain uses TRBV5-1 with TRBJ2-5; D not resolved. The CDR3 runs 13 residues. The V gene lost 4 bases and the J gene lost 4 bases, with 11 bases spanning the gap. CDR1 is SGHRS, CDR2 YFSETQ, per germline.